The rows below give T cell receptor beta chains drawn from one sample of a study of blood T cell repertoires in COVID-19. Sequenced by immunoSEQ multiplex PCR; TCRdb stores in-frame clones only, minus some. The sample has approximately 360,000 clones, less than 90% seen once. The sequencing input was PBMCs or T cells enriched from blood (not recorded which). The receptor set was obtained from a woman aged 45-59 years who had recovered from COVID-19. Each CDR3 is given without its conserved first and last residue. Not all rows give a size; the values are once, few, many and, for expanded clones, a class.

clone_size: .; j_call: TRBJ1-1; v_call: TRBV19; cdr3_aa: ASSMVQTEAF
clone_size: once; j_call: TRBJ1-1; v_call: TRBV6-5; cdr3_aa: ASRPTGQGNTEAF
clone_size: once; j_call: TRBJ2-5; v_call: TRBV2; cdr3_aa: ASRPTGTSGILIQETQY
clone_size: .; j_call: TRBJ2-3; v_call: TRBV9; cdr3_aa: ASSVEPDTSTDTQY
clone_size: .; j_call: TRBJ1-1; v_call: TRBV9; cdr3_aa: ASSSGFTEAF
clone_size: .; j_call: TRBJ2-5; v_call: TRBV27; cdr3_aa: ASSLGTGTRQETQY
clone_size: .; j_call: TRBJ2-7; v_call: TRBV5-4; cdr3_aa: ASSSGTRGEQY
clone_size: .; j_call: TRBJ1-1; v_call: TRBV7-9; cdr3_aa: ASRLSGTQTTRVNTEAF
clone_size: .; j_call: TRBJ1-6; v_call: TRBV27; cdr3_aa: ASSSISGLYNSPLH
clone_size: .; j_call: TRBJ1-2; v_call: TRBV27; cdr3_aa: ASSLSRGASIYGYT
clone_size: few; j_call: TRBJ1-1; v_call: TRBV10-3; cdr3_aa: AISDPPGQGLNTEAF
clone_size: few; j_call: TRBJ1-3; v_call: TRBV5-5; cdr3_aa: ASSLAGAGNTIY
clone_size: .; j_call: TRBJ1-2; v_call: TRBV19; cdr3_aa: ASGGTENRYGYT
clone_size: .; j_call: TRBJ2-1; v_call: TRBV11-2; cdr3_aa: ASSFKTGTGNEGQF
clone_size: .; j_call: TRBJ2-2; v_call: TRBV29-1; cdr3_aa: SVQRGLNTGELF
clone_size: .; j_call: TRBJ1-6; v_call: TRBV19; cdr3_aa: ASSIGARTDSPLH
clone_size: .; j_call: TRBJ1-1; v_call: TRBV2; cdr3_aa: ASSGQGGRRIEAF
clone_size: .; j_call: TRBJ2-2; v_call: TRBV7-2; cdr3_aa: ASSLGFNTGELF
clone_size: .; j_call: TRBJ2-7; v_call: TRBV6-6; cdr3_aa: ASRLTPGTVMIEQY
clone_size: .; j_call: TRBJ1-2; v_call: TRBV6-5; cdr3_aa: ASREPGQGVYGYT
clone_size: .; j_call: TRBJ2-3; v_call: TRBV9; cdr3_aa: ASSVVLGTQY
clone_size: .; j_call: TRBJ2-7; v_call: TRBV6-5; cdr3_aa: ASSSLPGQSPYEQY
clone_size: .; j_call: TRBJ1-3; v_call: TRBV30; cdr3_aa: AWMRRTANTIY
clone_size: .; j_call: TRBJ2-1; v_call: TRBV15; cdr3_aa: ATSRERGLLYNEQF
clone_size: .; j_call: TRBJ1-1; v_call: TRBV11-2; cdr3_aa: ASSPQTGGNTEAF
clone_size: .; j_call: TRBJ1-4; v_call: TRBV5-1; cdr3_aa: ASSLGGGRKLF
clone_size: .; j_call: TRBJ2-3; v_call: TRBV10-2; cdr3_aa: ASSNDLLAGDPRDTQY
clone_size: .; j_call: TRBJ2-1; v_call: TRBV6-1; cdr3_aa: ASSEPSGTSAYNEQF
clone_size: .; j_call: TRBJ2-5; v_call: TRBV28; cdr3_aa: ASSSDRGETQY
clone_size: .; j_call: TRBJ1-2; v_call: TRBV30; cdr3_aa: AWSVSRIGGYT
clone_size: .; j_call: TRBJ1-1; v_call: TRBV11-3; cdr3_aa: ASSLGQGGLGYTEAF
clone_size: once; j_call: TRBJ1-1; v_call: TRBV19; cdr3_aa: ASTHSFLRGGTEAF
clone_size: .; j_call: TRBJ2-1; v_call: TRBV7-8; cdr3_aa: ASSSYSGLYNEQF
clone_size: once; j_call: TRBJ2-1; v_call: TRBV20-1; cdr3_aa: SASLFPGTLEQF
clone_size: .; j_call: TRBJ2-7; v_call: TRBV5-1; cdr3_aa: ASSLAPVSGVEQY
clone_size: .; j_call: TRBJ1-2; v_call: TRBV2; cdr3_aa: ASSEILGGFGYT